Sequencing of this T cell receptor (beta chain) was carried out in a study of a mutant IDH1 vaccine in newly diagnosed glioma. Study background: Males made up roughly 60% and females roughly 40% of treated patients, whose mean age was about 40 years.

Using immunoSEQ multiplex PCR, the repertoire was profiled, and TCRdb retains in-frame clones only, with some absent. The sample lists about 88,000 clones, 82% seen once, with 5.3% in the top ten. The CDR3 loop spans 12 amino acids. The V end was cut by 5 bases, the J end by 1 base, with 4 bases between. Germline assignment: CDR1 PRHDT and CDR2 FYEKMQ (reference sequence). Regarding time point: baseline, week 1 (first vaccination visit). Treatment denoted: pre-vaccination baseline after standard-of-care therapy. The V gene is TRBV13, the J gene TRBJ2-3, with no clear D. Sequencing used PBMCs, obtained from a glioma patient treated with radiotherapy, temozolomide or both. The receptor comes from a middle-aged man with glioma. Some clones in this sample may be carry-over from other donors' samples. CDR3 in amino acids: CASSPGTDTQYF. CDR3 sequence (DNA): TGTGCCAGCAGCCCGGGCACAGATACGCAGTATTTT.